These T cell receptor beta chains were read from a single sample in a study of naive and memory T cell subsets. MiXCR, run by TCRdb on the UMI-ligation and nested PCR reads, gives a single entry per CDR3 protein. Found here are over 100,000 distinct CDR3 sequences, over 30% of them singletons; the top ten hold approximately 0.87%. The specimen sequenced was central memory CD4+ T cells from blood. The receptors here all came from a human donor in good health. The CDR3 runs from the conserved cysteine through the conserved F or W. The D gene is left open where the match is weak. Not every row has a clone size; where given, it reads once, few, many or a size class.

TRBD2,TRBJ2-1,NA,TRBV20-1,TGCAGTGCTAGAGCGGCTAGCGGGATAGATGAGCAGTTCTTC,CSARAASGIDEQFF
TRBD1,TRBJ1-5,NA,TRBV29-1,TGCAGCGACCCCGCCCGGTGGGGAGACAGGGAGTTCCAGCATTTT,CSDPARWGDREFQHF
NA,TRBJ1-1,NA,TRBV28,TGTGCCAGCAACCCACCCGGGCTCGAGGGAGGGAGGGCTTTCTTT,CASNPPGLEGGRAFF
NA,TRBJ2-2,NA,TRBV18,TGTGCCAGCTCACCCAGCACCTACACCGGGGAGCTGTTTTTT,CASSPSTYTGELFF
NA,TRBJ1-2,NA,TRBV28,TGTGCCACAATGGTCCTTAACTATGGCTACACCTTC,CATMVLNYGYTF
NA,TRBJ1-1,few,TRBV4-3,TGCGCCAGCAGCCAATCTCCACCACCTGGCACTGAAGCTTTCTTT,CASSQSPPPGTEAFF
TRBD1,TRBJ2-3,NA,TRBV28,TGTGCCAGCAGTGACAGGGGGCGCCCAGATACGCAGTATTTT,CASSDRGRPDTQYF
NA,TRBJ2-7,NA,TRBV6-2/TRBV6-3,TGTGCCAGCACTTCGACCTACGAGCAGTACTTC,CASTSTYEQYF
TRBD1,TRBJ2-3,NA,TRBV18,TGTGCCAGCTCACCTGACCGACAGGGGATCGGTACAGATACGCAGTATTTT,CASSPDRQGIGTDTQYF
TRBD1,TRBJ2-7,NA,TRBV28,TGTGCCAGCACCGGGACAGGCGTCCGCGAGCAGTACTTC,CASTGTGVREQYF
NA,TRBJ2-1,NA,TRBV5-6,TGTGCCAGCAGGGAAAATAGGGGCGCGAGGAACAATGAGCAGTTCTTC,CASRENRGARNNEQFF
NA,TRBJ2-6,few,TRBV25-1,TGTGCCAGCAGTGTAATGGCCAACGTCCTGACTTTC,CASSVMANVLTF
TRBD1,TRBJ2-1,medium-sized,TRBV28,TGTGCCAGCAGTTTAGACAGGGTGATGAATGAGCAGTTCTTC,CASSLDRVMNEQFF
NA,TRBJ1-2,NA,TRBV3-1,TGTGCCAGCAGGACCGGGGGCCTGGGGAACTATGGCTACACCTTC,CASRTGGLGNYGYTF
NA,TRBJ2-2,NA,TRBV28,TGTGCCAGCTTCGAGGGTCGGGTCGGGGAGCTGTTTTTT,CASFEGRVGELFF
NA,TRBJ2-1,few,TRBV27,TGTGCCAGCAGTGGGGCGGGCTTCCGTAAGTTCTTC,CASSGAGFRKFF
NA,TRBJ1-3,NA,TRBV29-1,TGCAGCGTTACACAGGGACTACTCTCTGGAAACACCATATATTTT,CSVTQGLLSGNTIYF
TRBD1,TRBJ1-2,NA,TRBV27,TGTGCCAGCAGTTTATCTCAGAGGGGGCTGGGTGGCTACACCTTC,CASSLSQRGLGGYTF
NA,TRBJ2-3,many,TRBV7-9,TGTGCCAGCACCAGAGAGGCGGCAGATACGCAGTATTTT,CASTREAADTQYF
TRBD1,TRBJ2-1,NA,TRBV3-1,TGTGCCAGCAGCCAAGCTTTGGGACAGTTCAATGAGCAGTTCTTC,CASSQALGQFNEQFF
TRBD2,TRBJ2-3,NA,TRBV6-5,TGTGCCAGCAGTTGGGGACTAGACACAGATACGCAGTATTTT,CASSWGLDTDTQYF
NA,TRBJ1-5,few,TRBV6-2/TRBV6-3,TGTGCCAGCAGTTACTCGGGCCCGAATAGCAATCAGCCCCAGCATTTT,CASSYSGPNSNQPQHF
NA,TRBJ2-3,many,TRBV7-8,TGTGCCAGCAGCTTTGGGAGGAGGGGCGCAGATACGCAGTATTTT,CASSFGRRGADTQYF
TRBD1,TRBJ2-4,NA,TRBV5-1,TGCGCCAGCAGCTCCAACGACAGGGGGATTCAGTACTTC,CASSSNDRGIQYF
NA,TRBJ2-7,NA,TRBV20-1,TGCAGTGCTAGAGTTAGGCGGGAAAGATACGAGCAGTACTTC,CSARVRRERYEQYF
NA,TRBJ2-1,few,TRBV7-2,TGTGCCAGCAGCTCGCCAAGTCCCTACAATGAGCAGTTCTTC,CASSSPSPYNEQFF
NA,TRBJ2-1,few,TRBV7-2,TGTGCCAGCAGCCTATCGTATGAGCAGTTCTTC,CASSLSYEQFF
NA,TRBJ2-2,NA,TRBV7-9,TGTGCCAGCAGCCCCGCGATAGGCAACACCGGGGAGCTGTTTTTT,CASSPAIGNTGELFF
TRBD1,TRBJ2-1,NA,TRBV4-1,TGCGCCAGCAGCCAAACCGGGACAGGGGTAAACAATGAGCAGTTCTTC,CASSQTGTGVNNEQFF
TRBD2,TRBJ2-1,NA,TRBV5-1,TGCGCCAGCGCCCGGGCTAGGGCTCTAGCGGGAGGGTCCCATGAGCAGTTCTTC,CASARARALAGGSHEQFF
NA,TRBJ2-7,NA,TRBV7-9,TGTGCCAGCAGCATAATGGTACAAGGAGTACACGAGCAGTACTTC,CASSIMVQGVHEQYF